This T cell receptor (beta chain) was captured in a study of T cell repertoires in cytomegalovirus infection. Background on the study: Public TCR beta signatures were indicative of both CMV infection and a matching HLA type. The study's findings and limits: Identification of carriers of CMV plus the relevant HLA was performed using cumulative public TCR beta family frequency. HLA-C-restricted CMV clonotypes gave the most frequent clonotype in two of eight donors.

Germline CDR1 LNHDA, CDR2 SQIVND (reference sequence). Trimming shortened V by 5 bases and J by 8 bases, and 21 bases separated the two germline ends. The CDR3 length is 15 residues. This clonotype was seen only a few times. The antigen is undetermined. TCRdb reprocessed the reads via MiXCR and lists one record per CDR3 protein. The sample consists of about 140,000 distinct CDR3 sequences, roughly 6% of them appearing once. The sample comprised PBMCs. The receptor's source is a human donor in good health (CMV status not recorded). Some clones in this sample may be carry-over from other donors' samples. This chain connects TRBV19 to TRBJ1-2; the D is unclear. The CDR3 DNA reads TGTGCCAGTAGTGAAAGGACTGAGTCCAATCGGGGCTACACCTTC. Its protein is CASSERTESNRGYTF.